The TCR beta chain under discussion was sequenced for a study of blood T cell repertoires in COVID-19. Looking at the study overall: Both acute and convalescent COVID-19 samples were obtained from the United States, Italy and Spain. Sample material is recorded as cDNA or gDNA derived from T cells, B-cell-depleted T cells, or PBMCs.

In the study's own analysis: From reference gene primer amplification, estimates of nucleated cell counts were derived. Data came from immunoSEQ multiplex PCR; TCRdb stores just in-frame clones and leaves some out. V and J calls and clone size are as listed in that table; D and trimming were resolved from the DNA. The repertoire includes tens of thousands of clones, roughly 89% of them detected once, and just over 15% sits in the top ten. The CDR3 covers 13 residues. The V end lost 0 bases, the J end lost 8 bases, and 8 bases lay between the germline ends. Per germline, CDR1 LGHNA and CDR2 YSLEER. The rearrangement uses TRBV4-3 and TRBJ2-1, with D tentatively TRBD2 (5 bases). The TCR originated in a man in his sixties with active COVID-19. The material sequenced was peripheral blood. CDR3 in DNA: TGCGCCAGCAGCCAAGATTTGAGGGATGAGCAGTTCTTC. Translated: CASSQDLRDEQFF.